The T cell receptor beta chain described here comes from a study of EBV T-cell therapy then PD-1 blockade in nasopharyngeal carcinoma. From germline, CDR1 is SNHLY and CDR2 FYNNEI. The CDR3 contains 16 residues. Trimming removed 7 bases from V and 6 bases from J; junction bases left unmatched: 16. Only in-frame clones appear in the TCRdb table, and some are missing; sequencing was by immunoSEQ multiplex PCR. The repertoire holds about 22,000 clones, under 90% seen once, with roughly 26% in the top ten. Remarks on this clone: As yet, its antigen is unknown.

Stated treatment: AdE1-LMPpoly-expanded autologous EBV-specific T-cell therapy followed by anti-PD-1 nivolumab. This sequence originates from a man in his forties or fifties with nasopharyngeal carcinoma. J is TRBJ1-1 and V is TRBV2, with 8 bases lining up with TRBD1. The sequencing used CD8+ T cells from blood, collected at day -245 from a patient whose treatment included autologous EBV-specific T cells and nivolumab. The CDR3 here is CASNLSRDRFTAEAFF. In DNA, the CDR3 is TGTGCCAGCAACTTAAGCCGGGACAGGTTCACGGCTGAAGCTTTCTTT.